The 13 T cell receptor beta chains below come from one sample, sequenced in a study of T cell repertoires in ileal Crohn's disease. Time point here: neoterminal ileum biopsy at postoperative endoscopy, about 6 months after surgery. TCRdb keeps only in-frame clones here, not all; method: immunoSEQ multiplex PCR. The table shows about 11,000 clones, with about four fifths occurring only once. Sequenced material: ileal tissue. These receptors were collected from an adult with Crohn's disease.

This sequence joins TRBV6-5 and TRBJ1-2, with TRBD1 matching 7 bases. Germline CDR1 reads MNHEY; CDR2 reads SVGAGI. The V and J ends lost 4 bases and 3 bases, in that order; junction bases with no gene match: 5. The CDR3 consists of 14 residues. The CDR3 sequence is CASSSRDSYYGYTF. The CDR3 coding sequence is TGTGCCAGCAGTTCCCGGGACAGCTACTATGGCTACACCTTC.

CDR3 region: CASSPQGAIQPQHF. The CDR3 coding sequence is TGTGCCAGCTCACCCCAGGGGGCTATTCAGCCCCAGCATTTT. The chain joins TRBV18 to TRBJ1-5; 8 bases fit TRBD1. The CDR3 spans 14 residues. Unmatched junction bases numbered 4, after V lost 3 bases and J lost 6 bases. From germline, CDR1 is KGHSH and CDR2 LQKENI.

The rearrangement links TRBV11-2 to TRBJ2-5; 11 bases are shared with TRBD2. Germline V gene data show CDR1 as SGHAT and CDR2 as FQNNGV. The CDR3 runs to 15 residues. Trimming removed 2 bases from V and 5 bases from J; junction bases left unmatched: 4. The CDR3 nucleotides read TGTGCCAGCAGCTTATCTAGCGGGGGGTCCGAGACCCAGTACTTC. Translation gives CASSLSSGGSETQYF.

This clone was recorded a few times. V usage is TRBV28 and J usage is TRBJ2-1; D not certain. Germline assignment: CDR1 MDHEN and CDR2 SYDVKM. The V end lost 5 bases, the J end lost 4 bases, and 12 bases lay between the germline ends. The CDR3 spans 14 residues. The DNA for the CDR3 is TGTGCCAGCAGTCCCCGCCGGTTTTACAATGAGCAGTTCTTC. Translation gives CASSPRRFYNEQFF.

The chain combines TRBV6-1 with TRBJ1-2, with D unresolved. The CDR3 covers 11 residues. CDR1 is MNHNS and CDR2 is SASEGT in the germline V gene. Trimming shortened V by 7 bases and J by 9 bases, and 12 bases separated the two germline ends. Written as DNA, the CDR3 is TGTGCCAGCATCGGGGTTCGGAGCTACACCTTC. Amino acids: CASIGVRSYTF.

The J gene is TRBJ2-1, the V gene TRBV7-7; 8 bases map to TRBD1. V dropped 5 bases and J dropped 4; count of bases not matched to a gene: 1. CDR1 SSHAT and CDR2 FNYEAQ come from the germline V gene (reference sequence). This CDR3 comprises 13 residues. The CDR3 loop reads CASSRDRYNEQFF. CDR3 nucleotide sequence: TGTGCCAGCAGCCGGGACAGGTACAATGAGCAGTTCTTC.

This chain links TRBV7-9 with TRBJ1-2; 9 bases align to TRBD1. The CDR3 is 12 residues long. Germline V lookup: CDR1 SEHNR, CDR2 FQNEAQ (reference sequence). Losses at the gene ends were 5 bases for V and 12 bases for J; bases not matched to a gene: 7. CDR3 nucleotides: TGTGCCAGCAGCCTCGACAGGGGGGACAACACCTTC. Translating it yields CASSLDRGDNTF.

This chain joins TRBV5-1 and TRBJ2-7, with D possibly TRBD2 on 5 matching bases. This CDR3 is 15 amino acids long. CDR1 and CDR2 from the germline V gene are SGHRS and YFSETQ. The V end lost 0 bases, the J end lost 2 bases, and 12 bases lay between the germline ends. CDR3 sequence reads: CASSLAIAPTYEQYF. The CDR3 DNA reads as TGCGCCAGCAGCTTGGCAATAGCGCCGACCTACGAGCAGTACTTC.

This chain uses TRBV5-1 with TRBJ1-1; D is unresolved. CDR1 is SGHRS, CDR2 YFSETQ, per germline. V was shortened by 5 bases and J by 4 bases, with 12 bases between the two germline ends. The CDR3 totals 13 residues. CDR3 coding DNA: TGCGCCAGCAGAAGGGCCCGGGGCACTGAAGCTTTCTTT. This encodes CASRRARGTEAFF.

The genes are TRBV5-1 and TRBJ1-1; 11 bases match TRBD1. Germline values: CDR1 SGHRS, CDR2 YFSETQ. CDR3 size: 14 residues. J gave up 5 bases and V 6 bases, and 6 bases lay outside the gene matches. The DNA for the CDR3 is TGCGCCAGCATAGGGACAGGGGGTTCTACTGAAGCTTTCTTT. Protein sequence: CASIGTGGSTEAFF.

The rearrangement links TRBV6-5 to TRBJ2-3, with a possible D match to TRBD1 (5 bases). This CDR3 has 16 amino acids. Per germline, CDR1 MNHEY and CDR2 SVGAGI. Trimming shortened V by 4 bases and J by 5 bases, and 19 bases separated the two germline ends. The CDR3 sequence: CASSFSPGLEEDTQYF. CDR3 coding DNA: TGTGCCAGCAGTTTCTCTCCAGGGCTAGAGGAAGATACGCAGTATTTT.

The chain recombines TRBV5-1 with TRBJ1-1, with 10 bases that match TRBD1. J lost 0 bases, V lost 4 bases, and 6 bases had no gene match. The CDR3 sequence is 16 residues long. From germline, CDR1 is SGHRS and CDR2 YFSETQ. The CDR3 reads CASSVKTGGMNTEAFF. DNA for the CDR3: TGCGCCAGCAGCGTTAAGACAGGGGGCATGAACACTGAAGCTTTCTTT.

V gene TRBV5-1 combines with J gene TRBJ2-5, with 8 positions matching TRBD2. This CDR3 has 16 residues. Germline V lookup: CDR1 SGHRS, CDR2 YFSETQ. J was trimmed by 5 bases and V by 0 bases; bases with no gene match: 9. The CDR3 region is CASSLDPGVAGETQYF. CDR3 sequence (DNA): TGCGCCAGCAGCTTGGACCCCGGGGTAGCGGGGGAGACCCAGTACTTC.